These 5 T cell receptor beta chains share one sample of origin, sequenced in a study of tumor-infiltrating lymphocytes in primary liver carcinoma. With 500 to 650 ng total RNA as template and a constant-region primer, TCR beta cDNA was made. ARM-PCR was slightly modified, and three nested multiplex PCR rounds with it gave rise to the TCR beta libraries. Both of the initial two PCR rounds ran for 10 cycles and employed TRBV1-TRBV30 forward primers alongside a C-beta reverse primer. TCRdb used MiXCR to reprocess the multiplex PCR reads, holding one entry per CDR3 protein. The data show around 210,000 distinct CDR3 sequences, with approximately 64% seen just once and 6% to 8.5% held by the top ten. Germline DNA was extracted too, while blood RNA derived from unsorted whole blood. The source material was peripheral blood. The receptors originated from a woman aged 60 to 75 with primary liver carcinoma and hepatitis B virus infection.

As to this clonotype: Mismatch with germline at one junction end may stem from a read error. The V call is TRBV11-2, the J call TRBJ1-1; TRBD1 might be the D (6 bases). The germline gives CDR1 SGHAT, CDR2 FQNNGV. The length of the CDR3 is 15 residues. The CDR3 DNA follows: TGTGCCAGCAACTTAGGCCACAGGGCAGACACTGAAGCTTCCTTT. It specifies CASNLGHRADTEASF.

The J gene is TRBJ1-1, the V gene TRBV7-3; weak D call: TRBD1 (6 bases). V was pared by 5 bases and J by 2 bases, with 15 bases between. CDR1 and CDR2 from the germline V gene are SGHTA and FQGTGA. This CDR3 comprises 15 residues. The chain's CDR3 is CASSPKGGGNTEAFF. Here the CDR3 DNA reads TGTGCCAGCAGCCCGAAGGGGGGGGGCAACACTGAAGCTTTCTTT. The full variable domain, with the rest looked up from reference TRBV7-3 and TRBJ1-1, is GAGVSQTPSNKVTEKGKYVELRCDPISGHTALYWYRQSLGQGPEFLIYFQGTGAADDSGLPNDRFFAVRPEGSVSTLKIQRTERGDSAVYLCASSPKGGGNTEAFFGQGTRLTVV.

This clonotype was seen a few times. Possible read error: a much larger clone is one base away. This chain joins TRBV5-6 and TRBJ2-2; TRBD2 matches at 7 bases. The length of the CDR3 is 16 residues. The germline gives CDR1 SGHDT, CDR2 YYEEEE. Here the CDR3 reads CASGLMSGTTTGELFF. In nucleotides, the CDR3 is TGTGCCAGCGGCTTGATGAGCGGGACCACAACCGGGGAGCTGTTTTTT. The full variable domain, completed using reference TRBV5-6 and TRBJ2-2, is DAGVTQSPTHLIKTRGQQVTLRCSPKSGHDTVSWYQQALGQGPQFIFQYYEEEERQRGNFPDRFSGHQFPNYSSELNVNALLLGDSALYLCASGLMSGTTTGELFFGEGSRLTVL.

This clonotype has just one count. It is likely a read error, because the conserved phenylalanine at the end of the CDR3 is missing. The genes are TRBV5-1 and TRBJ2-1, with TRBD1 matching 7 bases. With 6 bases clipped from V and 5 bases from J, the junction kept 11 bases outside the gene matches. The length of the CDR3 is 15 residues. CDR1 and CDR2 from the germline V gene are SGHRS and YFSETQ. CDR3 residues: CASKMQLGGNNEQFS. The DNA of the CDR3 is TGCGCCAGCAAAATGCAATTAGGGGGCAACAATGAGCAGTTCTCC.

As regards this clonotype: A much more abundant neighbour one base away suggests this may be a read error. This chain connects TRBV6-5 to TRBJ2-1; the match to TRBD1 covers 7 bases. Per the germline V gene, CDR1 is MNHEY and CDR2 is SVGAGI. The ends lost 5 bases at V and 12 bases at J; junction bases unmatched: 13. The CDR3 spans 14 residues. The CDR3 spells CASSPDRAGGRQFF. DNA of the CDR3: TGTGCCAGCAGTCCCGACAGGGCGGGTGGTAGGCAGTTCTTC.